This TCR beta chain was documented in a study of identical twins (dated by TCRdb to 2015 to 2016). With respect to the entire study: To test whether fetal clonotypes persist, this study deep-sequenced TCR alpha and beta repertoires from monozygotic twins, from unrelated adults of various ages, and from cord blood. To rule out contamination, replicate twin experiments were performed at different times with different library preparation protocols. Broader findings and caveats from the paper: Fewer insertions were carried by abundant cord blood beta clonotypes; a weaker similar trend was observed in young adult naive repertoires, while no such trend was observed in memory repertoires. Invariant T cells such as MAIT and iNKT could partly confound zero-insertion analyses, though diverse VJ usage argued against this for most clonotypes. Conclusions relied on cross-sectional statistical analysis, since the same donors could not be followed over many years. Compared with coincidental sharing between unrelated individuals, out-of-frame TCR alpha sequences shared between twins had an excess of sequences with low generation probability. Recombination models systematically underestimated out-of-frame TCR alpha sharing in monozygotic twins but agreed with sharing between unrelated individuals. A weaker excess of twin sharing was found in beta out-of-frame sequences because the signal-to-noise ratio was lowered by fewer shared sequences.

To prepare the library, 5' RACE was applied. TCRdb lists the instrument as Illumina HiSeq 2000. Template switching introduced a universal primer binding site; the final cDNA contained a unique molecular identifier, enabling accurate counting of TCR cDNA molecules. Specific primers in the conserved constant-segment region were used to synthesize first-strand cDNA for TCR alpha and beta chains. To control for contamination, each cDNA library was double barcoded with a SMART-Mk sample barcode plus Illumina barcodes. Two successive PCR steps introduced TruSeq adapter sequences along with Illumina sample barcodes. The Illumina HiSeq platform was used with custom primers to sequence TCR alpha and beta cDNA libraries. In the paper's pipeline: MiGEC processed the raw reads to extract unique molecular identifiers, while MiXCR was used to determine the CDR3 positions. For each individual, recombination models were inferred using an EM algorithm with the repgenHMM and IGoR tools. The tcR package in R was used for shared clonotype analysis, with sharing normalized by the product of cloneset sizes. To study raw recombination without the effects of thymic and clonal selection, out-of-frame nonproductive sequences were analyzed. TCRdb redid the processing of the public reads, applying fastp at Q25 and MiXCR, and retained in-frame beta chains. Here each entry gathers all rows of one CDR3 protein and keeps the most common genes and DNA. The authors' filters were not applied to this entry. This sample lists just over 500,000 distinct CDR3 sequences; 22% were detected once. The ten top clones hold about 0.91% of the sample.

This clonotype was observed a few times. It lacks a known antigen. The record has no base qualities; no much larger clone is one base away. Only healthy Caucasian donors were included. Three pairs of female monozygotic twins, all aged about 18 to 30 years, made up the twin cohort. Positive isolation kits from Invitrogen were used to isolate CD4+ and CD8+ T cell populations. These data are also associated with another study on T cells expressing NK-cell markers. From the second report: In sorted CD3+CD56+NKG2C+, CD3+CD56+NKG2C- and CD3+CD56-NKG2C+ T-cell subsets from eight or nine donors, TCR beta-chain repertoires were profiled. Among the eight sequenced donors, only one was HCMV-seronegative, while the other seven were HCMV-seropositive. To restrict sorting to alphabetaTCR-expressing T cells, an anti-gammadeltaTCR antibody was added in several experiments. In several donors, the dominant CD3+CD56+NKG2C+ clonotypes were found to rank among the top 10 CD8+ clonotypes and to make up 1.0-7.0% of CD8+ T cells. Those dominant clonotypes were again the most abundant among CD3+CD56-NKG2C+ cells in a few donors, at roughly 28.3-65%. Whether the expanded NKG2C-expressing T cell clones were specific for HCMV antigens was left unclear. The eight sequenced donors were randomly selected healthy volunteers, three men and five women. HCMV-specific IgG was detected in serum with a commercial ELISA kit to determine HCMV serostatus. MIGEC was used to demultiplex reads and group the reads by UMI, and MiTCR was used to assemble and quantify clonotypes. To exclude erroneous sequences, any TCR cDNA sequence not supported by at least two reads was discarded. The tcR package was used for downstream repertoire analysis, with clonotypes matched between fractions based on CDR3 nucleotide sequence plus V segment. VDJmatch was used to annotate antigen specificity against VDJdb, with one amino acid substitution in CDR3 allowed.

Specimen: CD4+ T cells sorted from blood. This sequence was found in a woman between 18 and 29 years old in good health.

The CDR3 is CASSQRDREVYEQYF. Read as DNA, the sequence is TGTGCCAGCAGCCAGAGGGACAGGGAGGTCTACGAGCAGTACTTC. The chain employs TRBV16 and TRBJ2-7, with 9 middle bases fitting TRBD1. V loses 3 bases at its end and J loses 3 bases; junction bases beyond the gene matches: 6. The CDR3, from cysteine to phenylalanine, totals 15 residues. Only CDR3 DNA remains: 45 bases, in frame from the first base. CDR1 and CDR2 were assigned from the germline V gene as KGHSY and FQNENV.